The 31 T cell receptor delta chains presented below share a single source sample, sequenced in a study of gamma-delta T cells after stem cell transplantation. TCRdb called clones anew from the RT-PCR reads with CATT. The sample has several thousand delta-chain clones, 1.9% seen once. Sequenced sample: gamma-delta T cells. The receptors derive from a human donor. It is not recorded whose cells these are; they may come from a transplant donor.

This clone was counted a few times. The protein TCRdb gives is from a much larger clone and does not agree with this DNA's translation at residue 14, likely a read error; the protein shown here comes from the DNA. The chain joins TRDV2 to TRDJ1; 10 nucleotides agree with TRDD3. This CDR3 spans 17 amino acids. Germline CDR1 reads GEAIGNYY; CDR2 reads EKD. The CDR3 DNA reads TGTGCCTGTGTGCCCCTTCTCAACTGGGGGATTACCGATAGACTCATCTTT. Protein: CACVPLLNWGITDRLIF.

This clone showed up just a few times. Other nucleotide sequences from this sample produce the same CDR3. The chain uses TRDV2 and TRDJ1; 9 bases are shared with TRDD3. From germline, CDR1 is GEAIGNYY and CDR2 EKD. V trimming: 1 base; J trimming: 1 base; junction bases outside the gene matches: 12. There are 18 residues in the CDR3. This chain's CDR3 is CACDTLHSVGDSTDKLIF. The CDR3 coding sequence is TGTGCCTGTGACACTCTTCACAGCGTGGGGGATAGCACCGATAAACTCATCTTT.

This clone appeared a few times. A much larger clonotype is one base distant, so this may be a read error. The chain couples TRDV2 to TRDJ1; TRDD3 matches 8 bases. J gave up 0 bases and V 2 bases, and 19 bases lay outside the gene matches. The CDR3 covers 20 residues. Per the germline V gene, CDR1 is GEAIGNYY and CDR2 is EKD. CDR3 sequence: CACDKLGVPRPRLYTDKLIF. The CDR3 coding sequence is TGTGCCTGTGACAAACTGGGGGTCCCGAGGCCGAGGCTTTACACCGATAAACTCATCTTT.

The chain links TRDV2 to TRDJ1, with TRDD3 matching over 9 bases. The CDR3 contains 18 residues. The germline V gene encodes CDR1 GEAIGNYY and CDR2 EKD. V shed 0 bases, J shed 0 bases, and the junction held 10 bases outside the gene matches. The CDR3 nucleotides read TGTGCCTGTGACACCCTGATGGGGATACGCTTGTACACCGATAAACTCATCTTT. It yields the protein CACDTLMGIRLYTDKLIF.

By proportion, this clone is medium-sized. The chain is built from TRDV2 and TRDJ1; weak D call: TRDD3 (5 bases). The CDR3 totals 15 residues. CDR1 is GEAIGNYY, CDR2 EKD, per germline. Trimming cost V 1 base and J 5 bases, with 16 bases left between them. CDR3 nucleotides: TGTGCCTGTGACACTGTGGGATCTTTACAAGATAAACTCATCTTT. Protein sequence: CACDTVGSLQDKLIF.

In its sample, this clone was seen a few times. A much larger clone sits a single nucleotide away, making a read error possible. The chain carries TRDV2 and TRDJ1, with 9 bases matching TRDD3. The CDR3 is made up of 15 amino acids. The germline V gene has CDR1 GEAIGNYY and CDR2 EKD. Trimming cost V 3 bases and J 3 bases; bases outside gene matches: 7. In nucleotides, the CDR3 is TGTGCCTGTGACCCTTTGGGGGATATTGCCGATAAACTCATCTTT. Its protein is CACDPLGDIADKLIF.

By share, this clone counts as medium-sized. This chain joins TRDV2 and TRDJ1; D possibly corresponds to TRDD3 (5 bases). Germline assignment: CDR1 GEAIGNYY and CDR2 EKD. Trimming shortened V by 0 bases and J by 5 bases, and 21 bases separated the two germline ends. The CDR3 contains 17 residues. The CDR3 is CACDTVSSGDTGDKLIF. The CDR3 nucleotides read TGTGCCTGTGACACCGTCTCATCCGGGGACACCGGGGATAAACTCATCTTT.

This clone is classed as medium-sized. V gene TRDV2 combines with J gene TRDJ3, with D possibly matching TRDD3 (5 bases). There are 18 residues in the CDR3. Germline CDR1 GEAIGNYY, CDR2 EKD. Trimming shortened V by 2 bases and J by 1 base, and 14 bases separated the two germline ends. The CDR3 loop is CACDSVLDLSWDTRQMFF. The CDR3 DNA is TGTGCCTGTGACAGCGTACTGGACCTATCCTGGGACACCCGACAGATGTTTTTC.

In its sample, this clone ranks as medium-sized. The chain employs TRDV2 and TRDJ1; TRDD3 agrees at 8 bases. Germline loops: CDR1 GEAIGNYY, CDR2 EKD. The J segment lost 1 base and the V segment lost 3 bases, leaving 6 bases of the junction unmatched. There are 15 residues in the CDR3. The CDR3 loop reads CACDDLGESTDKLIF. The CDR3 DNA sequence: TGTGCCTGTGACGATCTGGGGGAAAGCACCGATAAACTCATCTTT.

This clone is medium-sized by share. The rearrangement uses TRDV2 and TRDJ1; TRDD3 matches at 10 bases. The CDR3 covers 20 residues. V gave up 3 bases and J gave up 0 bases; unmatched junction bases: 18. Germline V lookup: CDR1 GEAIGNYY, CDR2 EKD. The CDR3 spells CACDPARSGGYKPYTDKLIF. The CDR3 coding sequence is TGTGCCTGTGACCCTGCACGGTCTGGGGGATATAAACCATACACCGATAAACTCATCTTT.

This clone appeared a few times. TCRdb's protein for this DNA is that of a much larger clone and differs from the translation at residue 4, likely a read error; the protein shown is the DNA translation. The V and J genes are TRDV2 and TRDJ1, with TRDD3 matching over 9 bases. Germline V gene lookup returns CDR1 GEAIGNYY and CDR2 EKD. The CDR3 has 18 amino acids. Written as DNA, the CDR3 is TGTGCCTGTGGCACCCTGATGGGGATACGCGGGGACACCGATAAACTCATCTTT. It is translated as CACGTLMGIRGDTDKLIF.

This clone counts as medium-sized. Within the sample, other DNA sequences also encode this same CDR3. The genes are TRDV2 and TRDJ2; possibly TRDD3 for D (5 bases). This CDR3 spans 17 amino acids. Germline lookup yields CDR1 GEAIGNYY and CDR2 EKD. V was shortened by 0 bases and J by 1 base, with 14 bases between the two germline ends. The CDR3 protein is CACDTAGGPRLTAQLFF. Written as DNA, the CDR3 is TGTGCCTGTGACACCGCCGGGGGTCCCCGTTTGACAGCACAACTCTTCTTT.

This clone counts as large. This sample also contains other DNA sequences that code for the same CDR3. The V gene is TRDV2, the J gene TRDJ3, with 13 nucleotides matching TRDD3. With V trimmed by 3 bases and J by 0 bases, 7 bases remained unmatched. In germline, CDR1 is GEAIGNYY, CDR2 EKD. CDR3 length equals 20 residues. CDR3 in DNA: TGTGCCTGTGACGGACTGGGGGATACGGGCGGCTCCTGGGACACCCGACAGATGTTTTTC. This translates into CACDGLGDTGGSWDTRQMFF.

This clone is classed as large. Other DNA sequences in this sample translate to the same CDR3. The rearrangement joins TRDV2 to TRDJ1; 11 bases line up with TRDD3. This CDR3 region has 19 residues. Per the germline V gene, CDR1 is GEAIGNYY and CDR2 is EKD. Losses at the gene ends were 0 bases for V and 2 bases for J; bases not matched to a gene: 13. CDR3: CACDTVRTGGYTATDKLIF. The CDR3 DNA reads TGTGCCTGTGACACCGTCCGAACTGGGGGATATACCGCGACCGATAAACTCATCTTT.

By its share, this clone is medium-sized. The gene calls are TRDV2 and TRDJ1; TRDD3 agrees at 7 bases. Losses at the gene ends were 0 bases for V and 0 bases for J; bases not matched to a gene: 18. Germline V gives CDR1 GEAIGNYY, CDR2 EKD. This CDR3 contains 20 residues. CDR3 protein: CACDTLLFLGAHYYTDKLIF. In DNA form, the CDR3 reads TGTGCCTGTGACACCCTATTGTTCCTGGGGGCCCACTATTACACCGATAAACTCATCTTT.

This clone came up a few times. A much larger clone differs by one base, so this may be a read error. The rearrangement links TRDV2 to TRDJ1, with D maybe TRDD3 (6 bases). Germline V gene data show CDR1 as GEAIGNYY and CDR2 as EKD. This CDR3 comprises 21 residues. Trimming cost V 3 bases and J 0 bases, with 31 bases left between them. CDR3 region: CACDPPTSFAVGAPHTDKLIF. The CDR3 coding sequence is TGTGCCTGTGACCCCCCAACCTCCTTCGCGGTGGGGGCCCCACACACCGATAAACTCATCTTT.

On this clone itself: A much larger clone lies one base from this, so it may be a read error. The chain carries TRDV2 and TRDJ1; TRDD3 matches at 13 bases. The germline gives CDR1 GEAIGNYY, CDR2 EKD. This CDR3 region has 23 residues. Trimming at V came to 0 bases and at J to 1 base, leaving 22 bases not matched to a gene. The CDR3 spells CACDTVSAYVYTGGYESTDKLIF. CDR3 nucleotides: TGTGCCTGTGACACCGTATCTGCCTACGTCTATACTGGGGGATACGAGTCCACCGATAAACTCATCTTT.

This clone has just a few counts. A far larger clone is a single base away, which makes a read error likely. Additional DNA sequences in this sample encode the identical CDR3. The rearrangement uses TRDV2 and TRDJ1, with TRDD3 matching over 8 bases. Germline lookup yields CDR1 GEAIGNYY and CDR2 EKD. This CDR3 comprises 15 residues. The CDR3 spells CACDKLLGVPEGLIF. The CDR3 coding sequence is TGTGCCTGCGACAAACTACTGGGGGTCCCTGAGGGACTCATCTTT.

About this clone: A read error may be the cause here, since a much bigger clone is one base away. Other DNA sequences from this sample encode an identical CDR3 as well. The chain couples TRDV2 to TRDJ1, with 12 bases aligning to TRDD3. Germline CDR1 GEAIGNYY, CDR2 EKD. The length of the CDR3 is 21 residues. CDR3 protein: CACDTVSSGLELGDTIDKLIF. CDR3 bases: TGTGCCTGCGACACCGTCTCCTCCGGCCTCGAACTGGGGGATACAATCGATAAACTCATCTTT.

A word on this clone: Since a far larger clone is one base different, this is likely a read error. Additional DNA sequences in this sample encode the identical CDR3. V and J are TRDV2 and TRDJ1, with 11 nucleotides matching TRDD3. Germline V lookup: CDR1 GEAIGNYY, CDR2 EKD. CDR3 length: 18 residues. The CDR3 region has the DNA TGTGCCTGCGACACCTTACTGGGGGATAAGGGGGACACCGATAAACTCATCTTT. Amino acid sequence: CACDTLLGDKGDTDKLIF.

As to this clone: Possible read error: a much larger clone is one base away. This sample also contains other DNA sequences that code for the same CDR3. The V and J genes are TRDV1 and TRDJ1; 8 positions agree with TRDD3. The germline V gene encodes CDR1 TSWWSYY and CDR2 QGS. The CDR3 extends over 19 amino acids. In DNA form, the CDR3 reads TGTGCCCTTGGGGAACTTACATACTGGGGGTTCCCGTACACCGATAAACTCATCTTT. It codes for CALGELTYWGFPYTDKLIF.

This clone is medium-sized (0.01 to 0.1%) within its sample. This sample also contains other DNA sequences that code for the same CDR3. The genes are TRDV2 and TRDJ1, with 8 bases matching TRDD3. The germline V gene encodes CDR1 GEAIGNYY and CDR2 EKD. V trimming: 7 bases; J trimming: 0 bases; junction bases outside the gene matches: 9. There are 15 residues in the CDR3. CDR3 sequence: CACAGLGDYTDKLIF. DNA of the CDR3: TGTGCCTGCGCCGGTCTGGGGGACTACACCGATAAACTCATCTTT.

As concerns this clone: This likely came from a read error, as a far larger clone is one base away. The chain carries TRDV2 and TRDJ1, with D possibly being TRDD3 (6 bases). The CDR3 is 15 residues long. V gave up 0 bases and J gave up 2 bases, with 12 bases separating them. The germline CDR1 and CDR2 sequences are GEAIGNYY and EKD. In nucleotides, the CDR3 is TGTGCCTGTGACACCATGGGGATTAGTACCGATAAACTCATCTTT. This gives the protein CACDTMGISTDKLIF.

This clone is deemed medium-sized. This chain links TRDV2 with TRDJ1; 8 bases line up with TRDD3. CDR1 is GEAIGNYY, CDR2 EKD, per germline. The length of the CDR3 is 21 residues. V shed 0 bases, J shed 0 bases, and the junction held 20 bases outside the gene matches. The CDR3 DNA sequence: TGTGCCTGTGACACCGTGGGGCTATTGGGGGGATATAAATTGTACACCGATAAACTCATCTTT. It translates to CACDTVGLLGGYKLYTDKLIF.

As regards this clone: A much larger clone differs from this one at a single base, so this may be a read error. Other DNA sequences in this sample translate to the same CDR3. The rearrangement uses TRDV2 and TRDJ1, with D possibly being TRDD3 (6 bases). CDR1 and CDR2 (germline): GEAIGNYY, EKD. The length of the CDR3 is 20 residues. CDR3 sequence reads: CACDAIRSGKLLGYTDKLIF. The CDR3 region has the DNA TGCGCCTGTGACGCCATAAGAAGCGGGAAGCTACTGGGATACACCGATAAACTCATCTTT.

This clone was seen only a few times. A far larger clone is a single base away, which makes a read error likely. The genes are TRDV1 and TRDJ1, with TRDD3 matching 11 bases. This CDR3 is 24 amino acids long. CDR1 and CDR2 from the germline V gene are TSWWSYY and QGS. The CDR3 region is CAPGERHLPQLRWGIRLYTDKLIF. The CDR3 DNA is TGTGCTCCTGGGGAACGCCACCTACCCCAACTACGATGGGGGATACGCTTGTACACCGATAAACTCATCTTT.

Only a few counts were recorded for this clone. A read error is possible here, since a much larger clone lies one base away. The identical CDR3 is also encoded by other nucleotide sequences in the sample. This chain's CDR3 is CACDTVGGYTDKLIF. The CDR3 DNA is TGTGCCTGTGACACGGTCGGGGGATACACCGATAAACTCATCTTT. The genes are TRDV2 and TRDJ1; 7 nucleotides match TRDD3. Germline V CDR1 and CDR2: GEAIGNYY, EKD. V shed 1 base, J shed 0 bases, and the junction held 4 bases outside the gene matches. The CDR3 has 15 amino acids.

This clone has a handful of counts. TCRdb's listed protein matches a much larger clone and diverges from this DNA's translation at residue 6, likely through a read error; the protein shown comes from the DNA. This chain links TRDV2 with TRDJ3; no reliable D call. Trimming left V 3 bases short and J 2 bases short, with 16 bases between. CDR3 length: 18 amino acids. Germline V lookup: CDR1 GEAIGNYY, CDR2 EKD. This chain's CDR3 is CACDAASYIPWDTRQMFF. CDR3 DNA: TGTGCCTGTGACGCTGCGAGTTACATCCCCTGGGACACCCGACAGATGTTTTTC.

Relative to its sample, this clone is medium-sized. The same CDR3 is also encoded by other DNA sequences in this sample. CDR3 nucleotides: TGTGCTCTTGGGGAACTTACATACTGGGGGTTCCCGTACACCGATAAACTCATCTTT. As protein: CALGELTYWGFPYTDKLIF. V and J are TRDV1 and TRDJ1, with 8 bases that match TRDD3. The CDR3 spans 19 residues. V dropped 0 bases and J dropped 0; count of bases not matched to a gene: 12. Germline V gene sequence: CDR1 TSWWSYY, CDR2 QGS.

This clone was counted a few times. A clone one base away is much larger, so this may be a read error. Other DNA sequences in this sample translate to the same CDR3. The rearrangement links TRDV1 to TRDJ1; a possible D gene is TRDD3 (6 bases). The V end was cut by 2 bases, the J end by 1 base, with 41 bases between. Germline V gives CDR1 TSWWSYY, CDR2 QGS. This CDR3 contains 25 residues. This chain's CDR3 is CALGEVFCSDTPWGYLISVTDKLIF. The CDR3 bases are TGTGCTCTTGGGGAAGTTTTTTGCTCCGATACTCCTTGGGGGTATCTGATATCTGTCACCGATAAACTCATCTTT.

This clone counts as medium-sized. The J gene is TRDJ1, the V gene TRDV2; 12 bases line up with TRDD3. V lost 3 bases and J lost 0; bases outside the gene matches: 10. Germline V lookup: CDR1 GEAIGNYY, CDR2 EKD. The CDR3 length is 18 residues. The chain's CDR3 is CACDDILGDTRYTDKLIF. The DNA for the CDR3 is TGTGCCTGTGACGATATACTGGGGGATACCCGGTACACCGATAAACTCATCTTT.